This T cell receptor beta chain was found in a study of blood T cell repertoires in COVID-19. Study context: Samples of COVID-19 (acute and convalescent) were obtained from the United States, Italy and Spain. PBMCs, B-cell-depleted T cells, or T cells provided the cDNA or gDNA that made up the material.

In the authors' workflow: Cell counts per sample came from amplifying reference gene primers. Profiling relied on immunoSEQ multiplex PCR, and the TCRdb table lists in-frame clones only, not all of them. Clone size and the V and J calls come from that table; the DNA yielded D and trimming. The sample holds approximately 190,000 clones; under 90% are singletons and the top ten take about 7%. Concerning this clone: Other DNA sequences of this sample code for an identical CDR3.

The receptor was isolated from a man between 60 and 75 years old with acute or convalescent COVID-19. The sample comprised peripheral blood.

CDR3 protein: CASSYGGENTEAFF. The CDR3 nucleotides are TGTGCCAGCAGTTACGGGGGGGAGAACACTGAAGCTTTCTTT. The chain joins TRBV6-6 to TRBJ1-1, with a possible D match to TRBD1 (5 bases). The V gene lost 2 bases and the J gene lost 1 base, with 8 bases spanning the gap. The germline CDR1 and CDR2 sequences are MNHNY and SVGAGI (reference sequence). The CDR3 extends over 14 amino acids.